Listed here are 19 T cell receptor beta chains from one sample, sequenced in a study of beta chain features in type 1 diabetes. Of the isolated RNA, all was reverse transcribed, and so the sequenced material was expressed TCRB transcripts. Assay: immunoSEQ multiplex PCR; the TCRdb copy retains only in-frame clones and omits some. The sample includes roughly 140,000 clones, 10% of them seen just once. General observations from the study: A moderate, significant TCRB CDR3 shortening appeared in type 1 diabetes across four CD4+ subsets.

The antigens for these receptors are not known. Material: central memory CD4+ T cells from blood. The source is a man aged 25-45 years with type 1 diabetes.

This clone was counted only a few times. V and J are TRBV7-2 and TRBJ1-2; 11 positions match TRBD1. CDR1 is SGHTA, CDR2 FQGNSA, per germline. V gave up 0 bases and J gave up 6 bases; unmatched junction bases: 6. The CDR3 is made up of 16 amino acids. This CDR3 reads CASSLADPGQGDGYTF. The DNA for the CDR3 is TGTGCCAGCAGCTTAGCAGACCCGGGACAGGGGGATGGCTACACCTTC.

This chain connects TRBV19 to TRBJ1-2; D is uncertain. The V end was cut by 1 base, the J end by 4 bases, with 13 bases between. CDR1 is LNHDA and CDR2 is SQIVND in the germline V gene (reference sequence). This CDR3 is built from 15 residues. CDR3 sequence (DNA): TGTGCCAGTAGTATAGGAGGAGGTTCGACCTATGGCTACACCTTC. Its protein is CASSIGGGSTYGYTF. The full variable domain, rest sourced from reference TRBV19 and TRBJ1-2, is DGGITQSPKYLFRKEGQNVTLSCEQNLNHDAMYWYRQDPGQGLRLIYYSQIVNDFQKGDIAEGYSVSREKKESFPLTVTSAQKNPTAFYLCASSIGGGSTYGYTFGSGTRLTVV.

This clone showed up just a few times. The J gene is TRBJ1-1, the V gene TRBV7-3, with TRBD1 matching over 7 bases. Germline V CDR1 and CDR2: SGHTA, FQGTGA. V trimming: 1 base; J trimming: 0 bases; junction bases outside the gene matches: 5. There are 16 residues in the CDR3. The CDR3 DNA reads TGTGCCAGCAGCTTAAATCAGGGGGGAATGAACACTGAAGCTTTCTTT. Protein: CASSLNQGGMNTEAFF.

The CDR3 sequence is CATSGIAGGSGELFF. CDR3 coding DNA: TGTGCCACCAGCGGAATAGCGGGAGGTTCCGGGGAGCTGTTTTTT. The chain recombines TRBV15 with TRBJ2-2, with 10 nucleotides matching TRBD2. The CDR3 is 15 residues long. Germline V gives CDR1 LNHNV, CDR2 YYDKDF (reference sequence). V gave up 5 bases and J gave up 6 bases; unmatched junction bases: 6.

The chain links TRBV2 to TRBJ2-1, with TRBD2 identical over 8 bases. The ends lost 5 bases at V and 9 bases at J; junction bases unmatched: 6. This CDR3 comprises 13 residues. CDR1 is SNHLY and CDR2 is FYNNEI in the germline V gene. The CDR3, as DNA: TGTGCCAGCAGTACCGGGACTAGGAGTGAGCAGTTCTTC. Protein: CASSTGTRSEQFF.

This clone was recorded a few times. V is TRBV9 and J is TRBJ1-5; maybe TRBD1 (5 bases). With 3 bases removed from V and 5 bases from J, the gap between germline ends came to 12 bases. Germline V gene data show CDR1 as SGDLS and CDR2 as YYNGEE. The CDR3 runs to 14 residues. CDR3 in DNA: TGTGCCAGCAGCGAGACAGTAAGGGATCAGCCCCAGCATTTT. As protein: CASSETVRDQPQHF.

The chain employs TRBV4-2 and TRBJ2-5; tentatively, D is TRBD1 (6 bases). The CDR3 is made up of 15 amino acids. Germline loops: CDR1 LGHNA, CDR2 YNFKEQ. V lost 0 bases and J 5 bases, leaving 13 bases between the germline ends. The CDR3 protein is CASSQDGTSLETQYF. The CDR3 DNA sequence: TGTGCCAGCAGCCAAGATGGGACATCCCTGGAGACCCAGTACTTC.

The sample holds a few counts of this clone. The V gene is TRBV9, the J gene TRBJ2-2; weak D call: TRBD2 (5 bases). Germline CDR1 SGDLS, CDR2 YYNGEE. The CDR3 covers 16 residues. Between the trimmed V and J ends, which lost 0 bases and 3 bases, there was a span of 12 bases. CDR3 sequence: CASSVGASRYTGELFF. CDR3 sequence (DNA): TGTGCCAGCAGCGTAGGGGCTAGCAGATACACCGGGGAGCTGTTTTTT.

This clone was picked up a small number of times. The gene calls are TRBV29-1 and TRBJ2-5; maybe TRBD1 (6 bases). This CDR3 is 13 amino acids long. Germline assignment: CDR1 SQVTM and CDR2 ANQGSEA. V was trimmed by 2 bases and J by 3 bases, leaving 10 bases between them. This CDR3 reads CSVELWTEETQYF. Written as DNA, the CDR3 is TGCAGCGTTGAACTGTGGACAGAAGAGACCCAGTACTTC.

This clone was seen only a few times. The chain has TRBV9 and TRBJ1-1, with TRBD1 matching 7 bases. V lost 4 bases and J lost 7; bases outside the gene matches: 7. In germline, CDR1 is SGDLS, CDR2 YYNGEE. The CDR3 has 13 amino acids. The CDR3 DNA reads TGTGCCAGCAGCTCAAACCGGGACAGTGAAGCTTTCTTT. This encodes CASSSNRDSEAFF.

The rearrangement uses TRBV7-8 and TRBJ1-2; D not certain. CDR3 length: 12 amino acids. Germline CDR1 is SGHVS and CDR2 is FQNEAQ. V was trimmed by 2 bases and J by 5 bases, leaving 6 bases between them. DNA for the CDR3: TGTGCCAGCAGCTTATTCCAGTATGGCTACACCTTC. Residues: CASSLFQYGYTF.

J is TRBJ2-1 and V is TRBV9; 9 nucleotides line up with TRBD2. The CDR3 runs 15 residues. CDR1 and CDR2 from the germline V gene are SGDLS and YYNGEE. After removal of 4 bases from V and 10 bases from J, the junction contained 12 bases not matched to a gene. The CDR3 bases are TGTGCCAGCAGCCCCCCCGGTAATAGCGGGAGAGAGCAGTTCTTC. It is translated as CASSPPGNSGREQFF.

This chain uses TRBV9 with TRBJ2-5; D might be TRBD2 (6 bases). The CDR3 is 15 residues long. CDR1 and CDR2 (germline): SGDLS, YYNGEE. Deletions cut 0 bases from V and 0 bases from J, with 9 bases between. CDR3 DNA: TGTGCCAGCAGCGTAGCTAGCGCCTACCAAGAGACCCAGTACTTC. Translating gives CASSVASAYQETQYF.

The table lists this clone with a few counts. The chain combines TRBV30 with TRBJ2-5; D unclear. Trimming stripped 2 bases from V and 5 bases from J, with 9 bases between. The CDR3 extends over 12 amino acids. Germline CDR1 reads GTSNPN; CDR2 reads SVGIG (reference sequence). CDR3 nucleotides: TGTGCCTGGAGTCGGGTTTGGGAGACCCAGTACTTC. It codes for CAWSRVWETQYF.

The CDR3, as DNA: TGCGCCAGCAGCCAACAGACAGGCTATGGCTACACCTTC. Its translation is CASSQQTGYGYTF. The V and J genes are TRBV4-3 and TRBJ1-2, with D tentatively TRBD1 (6 bases). V lost 2 bases and J 4 bases, leaving 8 bases between the germline ends. Germline V CDR1 and CDR2: LGHNA, YSLEER. This CDR3 is built from 13 residues.

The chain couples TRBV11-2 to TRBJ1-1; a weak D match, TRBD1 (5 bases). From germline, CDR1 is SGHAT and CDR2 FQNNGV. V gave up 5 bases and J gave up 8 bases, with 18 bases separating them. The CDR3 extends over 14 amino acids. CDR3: CASSDIRGGWEAFF. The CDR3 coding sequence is TGTGCCAGCAGCGATATAAGGGGCGGCTGGGAAGCTTTCTTT.

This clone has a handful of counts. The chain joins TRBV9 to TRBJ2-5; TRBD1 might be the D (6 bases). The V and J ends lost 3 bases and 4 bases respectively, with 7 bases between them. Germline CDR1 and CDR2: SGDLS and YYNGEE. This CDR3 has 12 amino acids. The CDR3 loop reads CASSEQGETQYF. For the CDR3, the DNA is TGTGCCAGCAGCGAACAGGGAGAGACCCAGTACTTC.

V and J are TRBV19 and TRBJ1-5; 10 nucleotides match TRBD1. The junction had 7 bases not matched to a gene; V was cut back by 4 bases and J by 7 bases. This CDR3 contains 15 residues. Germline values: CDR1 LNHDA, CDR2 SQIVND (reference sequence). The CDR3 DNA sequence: TGTGCCAGTAGTAGCCGGGACAGGGGTGACCAGCCCCAGCATTTT. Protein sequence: CASSSRDRGDQPQHF.

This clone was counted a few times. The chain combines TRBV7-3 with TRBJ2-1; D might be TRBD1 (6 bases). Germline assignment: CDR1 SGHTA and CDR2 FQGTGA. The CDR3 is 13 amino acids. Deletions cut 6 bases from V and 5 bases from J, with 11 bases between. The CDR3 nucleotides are TGTGCCAGCAGGTCGAGACAGGACAATGAGCAGTTCTTC. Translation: CASRSRQDNEQFF.